The 16 T cell receptor beta chains given below trace back to one sample, sequenced in a study of regulatory T cells in long-lasting Graves disease. Specified time point: newly diagnosed GD, antithyroid drugs for less than 3 months. RNA isolated from PBMCs was used to make the TCR library. HTBI primers from iRepertoire and Arm-PCR of CDR3 regions yielded the TCR beta libraries. From the multiplex PCR reads, TCRdb called clonotypes with MiXCR, one entry per CDR3 protein. The table has some 370,000 distinct CDR3 sequences, roughly 12% seen once. These sequences were also reported in another study, on T cells in Graves' hyperthyroidism and ophthalmopathy.

The specimen was peripheral blood mononuclear cells (PBMCs), collected at new diagnosis, from a patient treated with antithyroid drugs. All receptors come from a woman between 18 and 30 years old with Graves disease.

The rearrangement uses TRBV4-1 and TRBJ2-7, with D possibly called TRBD1 or TRBD2 (5 bases each). This CDR3 has 17 amino acids. CDR1 is MGHRA and CDR2 is YSYEKL in the germline V gene. The V gene lost 2 bases and the J gene lost 2 bases, with 19 bases spanning the gap. Written as DNA, the CDR3 is TGCGCCAGCAGCCAAACGTTAGGGGACCGAAAAACCTACGAGCAGTACTTC. Translated: CASSQTLGDRKTYEQYF.

Remarks on this clonotype: Likely a read error: the CDR3 ends without its conserved phenylalanine or tryptophan. This chain connects TRBV5-1 to TRBJ2-1; 8 nucleotides match TRBD2. With V trimmed by 4 bases and J by 7 bases, 13 bases remained unmatched. This CDR3 contains 16 residues. Per germline, CDR1 SGHRS and CDR2 YFSETQ. CDR3 nucleotides: TGCGCCAGCAGCCCTGCCTCAGCGGGAGAGTGGAATGAGCAGTTCCTC. Translating gives CASSPASAGEWNEQFL.

J is TRBJ2-1 and V is TRBV4-2; D perhaps matches TRBD1 (5 bases). This CDR3 region has 13 residues. CDR1 LGHNA and CDR2 YNFKEQ come from the germline V gene. V dropped 0 bases and J dropped 8 bases, with 8 bases sitting between them. The CDR3, as DNA: TGTGCCAGCAGCCAAGATACAGGCGATGAGCAGTTCTTC. Translated, it gives CASSQDTGDEQFF.

This clonotype was seen a handful of times. V usage is TRBV29-1 and J usage is TRBJ2-3; possibly TRBD1 for D (6 bases). The CDR3 runs 13 residues. V was trimmed by 4 bases and J by 3 bases, leaving 11 bases between them. Germline values: CDR1 SQVTM, CDR2 ANQGSEA. CDR3 sequence reads: CSVGVQGTDTQYF. The DNA of the CDR3 is TGCAGCGTTGGGGTGCAGGGGACAGATACGCAGTATTTT.

This clonotype has ten or more counts. The chain joins TRBV29-1 to TRBJ2-5; TRBD2 aligns across 7 bases. This CDR3 region has 16 residues. V lost 1 base, J lost 5 bases, and 13 bases stayed unmatched. The germline gives CDR1 SQVTM, CDR2 ANQGSEA. CDR3 loop: CSVEVGRTRSWETQYF. In nucleotides, the CDR3 is TGCAGCGTTGAAGTAGGCCGGACTAGATCGTGGGAGACCCAGTACTTC.

In its sample, this clonotype was seen many times. CDR3 protein: CASRRSDTQYF. The CDR3 DNA is TGTGCCAGCAGACGATCAGATACGCAGTATTTT. The chain employs TRBV2 and TRBJ2-3; no reliable D call. Trimming left V 6 bases short and J 4 bases short, with 5 bases between. CDR3 length: 11 residues. Germline V gene data show CDR1 as SNHLY and CDR2 as FYNNEI.

This clonotype was recorded many times. The V and J genes are TRBV28 and TRBJ2-5; 13 nucleotides line up with TRBD2. Germline V CDR1 and CDR2: MDHEN, SYDVKM. J lost 5 bases, V lost 8 bases, and 26 bases had no gene match. The CDR3 sequence is 21 residues long. The DNA of the CDR3 is TGTGCCAGCGAAAATCCACCAACTAGCGGGAGGGCCTGGACGAGAGTTGAGACCCAGTACTTC. This translates into CASENPPTSGRAWTRVETQYF.

This clonotype has just a few counts. This chain connects TRBV29-1 to TRBJ2-3; D is ambiguous. The DNA end is more similar to TRBJ2-5, so the J call may be wrong. The germline V gene encodes CDR1 SQVTM and CDR2 ANQGSEA. The CDR3 runs 12 residues. CDR3 coding DNA: TGCAGCGTTGTGGAAAGAAGGGAGACCCAGTACTTC. Protein: CSVVERRETQYF.

In the case of this clonotype: A much larger clone lies a single base off, so this may be a read error. The chain links TRBV10-3 to TRBJ2-5; D is ambiguous. Germline values: CDR1 ENHRY, CDR2 SYGVKD. CDR3 size: 15 residues. The ends were cut back, 10 bases at V and 11 bases at J, with 29 bases in the middle. The CDR3 DNA is TGTGCCACGAGGTTTGAGTCGGGTGCGAACAATGAGCAGTACTTC. It yields the protein CATRFESGANNEQYF.

There are many counts of this clonotype. The chain carries TRBV20-1 and TRBJ2-7, with 7 bases matching TRBD2. Germline CDR1 is DFQATT and CDR2 is SNEGSKA (reference sequence). With V trimmed by 3 bases and J by 3 bases, 11 bases remained unmatched. The CDR3 is made up of 15 amino acids. In DNA, the CDR3 is TGCAGTGCTAGCTCCTTGGGGGAGGGCCACTACGAGCAGTACTTC. The encoded protein is CSASSLGEGHYEQYF.

This clonotype was seen repeatedly, ten times or more. The chain combines TRBV6-1 with TRBJ1-4, with a possible D match to TRBD1 (6 bases). V lost 9 bases and J lost 5, with 19 bases in between. This CDR3 has 15 residues. The V gene's germline CDR1 is MNHNS and CDR2 SASEGT. CDR3 in amino acids: CARTGSNLGNEKLFF. CDR3 coding DNA: TGTGCCAGGACAGGTTCCAATCTAGGAAATGAAAAACTGTTTTTT.

The chain links TRBV28 to TRBJ2-2, with TRBD2 identical over 8 bases. CDR1 and CDR2 (germline): MDHEN, SYDVKM. The CDR3 runs 18 residues. Trimming at V came to 5 bases and at J to 5 bases, leaving 16 bases not matched to a gene. Here the CDR3 reads CASSPPPGGEGWTGELFF. CDR3 coding DNA: TGTGCCAGCAGTCCCCCGCCGGGGGGGGAGGGGTGGACCGGGGAGCTGTTTTTT.

This clonotype was counted only a few times. Here the CDR3 reads CASSQMGGGTSGNTIYF. The CDR3, as DNA: TGTGCCAGCAGCCAGATGGGGGGGGGGACATCCGGAAACACCATATATTTT. The chain uses TRBV3-1 and TRBJ1-3, with D maybe TRBD1 (6 bases). Germline V gives CDR1 LGHDT, CDR2 YNNKEL (reference sequence). Trimming took off 3 bases at V and 4 bases at J, with 19 bases between the two ends. This CDR3 region has 17 residues.

This clonotype was observed many times. This chain uses TRBV29-1 with TRBJ2-1, with a weak D call TRBD2 (5 bases). CDR1 is SQVTM and CDR2 is ANQGSEA in the germline V gene. V lost 6 bases, J lost 0 bases, and 9 bases lay in between. The CDR3 is made up of 13 amino acids. CDR3: CSVDTSSYNEQFF. As DNA, the CDR3 is TGCAGCGTCGATACTAGCTCCTACAATGAGCAGTTCTTC.

A few counts support this clonotype. The genes are TRBV6-5 and TRBJ1-2, with D unclear. CDR1 and CDR2 (germline): MNHEY, SVGAGI. Trimming pared 0 bases from V and 7 bases from J, leaving 15 bases between. The CDR3 covers 15 residues. The chain's CDR3 is CASSYSPGTGAGYTF. As DNA, the CDR3 is TGTGCCAGCAGTTACTCCCCAGGAACTGGTGCTGGCTACACCTTC.

The table lists this clonotype with many counts. J is TRBJ2-1 and V is TRBV29-1; D is unclear. V lost 1 base and J lost 12, with 13 bases in between. The CDR3 covers 12 residues. Per germline, CDR1 SQVTM and CDR2 ANQGSEA. CDR3 protein: CSVEGQAEGQFF. The CDR3 region has the DNA TGCAGCGTTGAAGGCCAGGCTGAAGGGCAGTTCTTC.